The 10 T cell receptor beta chains in this list originate from one sample, sequenced in a study of cytomegalovirus exposure and HLA in healthy donors. The primer mix had 60 Vbeta and 13 Jbeta primers. Profiled with immunoSEQ multiplex PCR; TCRdb holds only in-frame clones, not every one. This sample contains around 210,000 clones. The specimen sequenced was PBMCs. These TCRs come from a woman aged 25 to 39 in good health and CMV-seropositive.

Remarks on this clone: The sample holds other DNA sequences that translate to the same CDR3. The rearrangement uses TRBV18 and TRBJ1-2; TRBD1 aligns across 10 bases. This CDR3 is 16 amino acids long. The V and J ends lost 0 bases and 5 bases, in that order; junction bases with no gene match: 6. Germline V gene lookup returns CDR1 KGHSH and CDR2 LQKENI. The CDR3 DNA reads as TGTGCCAGCTCACCACCCGACAGGGGGCTACGTTATGGCTACACCTTC. Translation: CASSPPDRGLRYGYTF.

The gene calls are TRBV7-9 and TRBJ1-5; TRBD1 matches at 10 bases. The CDR3 has 16 residues. V was pared by 4 bases and J by 4 bases, with 7 bases of the junction left unmatched. Per the germline V gene, CDR1 is SEHNR and CDR2 is FQNEAQ (reference sequence). The CDR3 is CASSSGQGGRNQPQHF. CDR3 in DNA: TGTGCCAGCAGCTCCGGACAGGGGGGCAGAAATCAGCCCCAGCATTTT.

The rearrangement uses TRBV5-1 and TRBJ1-5; TRBD1 matches at 11 bases. V shed 4 bases, J shed 6 bases, and the junction held 6 bases outside the gene matches. In germline, CDR1 is SGHRS, CDR2 YFSETQ. The CDR3 length is 15 residues. CDR3 sequence (DNA): TGCGCCAGCAGCCGGGACAGGGGGTTAGGTCAGCCCCAGCATTTT. It specifies CASSRDRGLGQPQHF.

The rearrangement links TRBV18 to TRBJ2-2; possibly TRBD1 for D (6 bases). V was pared by 3 bases and J by 0 bases, with 14 bases between. Germline CDR1 KGHSH, CDR2 LQKENI. CDR3 length: 17 residues. This chain's CDR3 is CASSPAGRGTNTGELFF. CDR3 in DNA: TGTGCCAGCTCACCTGCTGGCAGGGGTACGAACACCGGGGAGCTGTTTTTT.

The chain recombines TRBV18 with TRBJ2-1, with D possibly being TRBD2 (5 bases). Trimming cost V 3 bases and J 6 bases, with 15 bases left between them. CDR3 size: 15 residues. Germline V gives CDR1 KGHSH, CDR2 LQKENI. For the CDR3, the DNA is TGTGCCAGCTCACCTTCGATCGGGGAACTCAATGAGCAGTTCTTC. It codes for CASSPSIGELNEQFF.

The rearrangement joins TRBV14 to TRBJ2-7, with TRBD2 as a possible D gene (5 bases). The CDR3 sequence is 13 residues long. Germline CDR1 reads SGHDN; CDR2 reads FVKESK. V shed 7 bases and J shed 1 base, with 11 bases lying between them. The CDR3 region has the DNA TGTGCCAGCACGCTGGGCGGGTCCTACGAGCAGTACTTC. Amino acid sequence: CASTLGGSYEQYF.

CDR3 bases: TGCGCCAGCAGTCCTACCGGGGACACAGATACGCAGTATTTT. This gives the protein CASSPTGDTDTQYF. The chain links TRBV5-1 to TRBJ2-3, with TRBD2 as a possible D gene (5 bases). This CDR3 spans 14 amino acids. CDR1 is SGHRS, CDR2 YFSETQ, per germline. Trimming took 5 bases from V and 2 from J, leaving 12 bases between them.

V usage is TRBV14 and J usage is TRBJ1-5, with D maybe TRBD1 (5 bases). The germline gives CDR1 SGHDN, CDR2 FVKESK. Trimming removed 1 base from V and 2 bases from J, with 6 bases in between. This CDR3 region has 14 residues. In DNA form, the CDR3 reads TGTGCCAGCAGCCAAGTAGGGGGCAATCAGCCCCAGCATTTT. Its translation: CASSQVGGNQPQHF.

The chain combines TRBV10-3 with TRBJ1-2, with 8 nucleotides matching TRBD1. V gave up 1 base and J gave up 8 bases; unmatched junction bases: 12. Germline CDR1 ENHRY, CDR2 SYGVKD. The length of the CDR3 is 16 residues. CDR3 region: CAISEWLIGQGQGYTF. The CDR3 bases are TGTGCCATCAGTGAGTGGTTAATTGGACAGGGACAAGGCTACACCTTC.

The V and J genes are TRBV11-2 and TRBJ2-1; 7 bases map to TRBD2. The CDR3 sequence is 15 residues long. Germline loops: CDR1 SGHAT, CDR2 FQNNGV. V trimming: 7 bases; J trimming: 9 bases; junction bases outside the gene matches: 15. The CDR3: CASTFPRTGRGEQFF. As DNA, the CDR3 is TGTGCCAGCACCTTTCCCCGGACGGGGAGGGGTGAGCAGTTCTTC.